This TCR beta chain was obtained from a study of blood T cell repertoires in COVID-19. As for the study in general: Samples taken during acute and convalescent COVID-19 were collected in the United States, Italy and Spain.

Authors' data handling: Amplification from reference gene primers served as the basis for estimated nucleated cell counts. Clones were sequenced by immunoSEQ multiplex PCR, and TCRdb holds only the in-frame ones, with some missing. V and J calls and clone size are as listed in that table; D and trimming were resolved from the DNA. The profile shows some 390,000 clones, 89% of them singletons. This CDR3 has 13 residues. The V gene's germline CDR1 is LNHDA and CDR2 SQIVND (reference sequence). Details on this clone: At one of its ends the junction is not consistent with the germline gene, which may arise from a read error.

This clonotype originated in a woman aged 40 to 50 with COVID-19, enrolled during active disease. The sample was peripheral blood. V usage is TRBV19 and J usage is TRBJ1-2; no clear D. CDR3 bases: TGTGCCAGTAGTTTAGAGAGGAACTATGGCTACACCTTC. Its translation is CASSLERNYGYTF. Looking up the rest from reference TRBV19 and TRBJ1-2 gives the full variable domain: DGGITQSPKYLFRKEGQNVTLSCEQNLNHDAMYWYRQDPGQGLRLIYYSQIVNDFQKGDIAEGYSVSREKKESFPLTVTSAQKNPTAFYLCASSLERNYGYTFGSGTRLTVV.